This T cell receptor (beta chain) was retrieved from a study of blood T cell repertoires in COVID-19 (dated by TCRdb to 2020 to 2021). About the study as a whole: The collaborator samples originated in the United States, Italy and Spain and spanned the acute and convalescent phases of COVID-19. Deeply sampled blood TCRbeta repertoires from subjects exposed to, actively infected with, or recovered from COVID-19 were included in the dataset. The prospective study material was composed of cDNA or gDNA derived from T cells, B-cell-depleted T cells, or PBMCs. A freely available public database, intended as a resource for researchers studying the immune response to SARS-CoV-2, is where the repertoires were released. The samples were drawn from the first 160 participants of the ongoing ImmuneRACE study and from over a thousand subjects provided by 6 global collaborators. Where available, HLA class I and class II types were taken from metadata supplied by the sample provider and were not determined by assay-based typing. A de-identified subject ID, COVID-19 status, age in years and sex were almost always included in the sample metadata.

Collaborating institutions collected whole blood in K2EDTA tubes following their own protocols. Collaborator samples were shipped for TCRbeta analysis as frozen whole blood, isolated PBMCs, or DNA extracted from either sample type. With respect to this clone: Which antigen it targets is not known. No much larger clone is present one base from it, and per-base qualities are unavailable.

Study-wide conclusions, independent of this receptor: The amount of clinical and demographic metadata varied by source and participant and was provided uncurated.

TCRbeta CDR3 regions were amplified from genomic DNA by means of the immunoSEQ Assay, a bias-controlled multiplex PCR. As for the original processing: Within the assay, amplification of reference gene primers was used to estimate how many nucleated cells each sample contained. Sequence reads were collapsed and filtered to measure the absolute abundance of every unique TCRbeta CDR3 rearrangement. For each sample, productive Simpson clonality was calculated as the square root of Simpson's diversity index across productive rearrangements. Sourced from immuneACCESS, this table was stored by TCRdb with only in-frame sequences that have V and J called. A share of the clones is absent; for the studies checked, an unresolved V gene accounts for under half, and the remainder has no known explanation. V and J calls and clone size are as listed in that table; D and trimming were resolved from the DNA. Recorded for this sample are fewer than 100,000 clones; over 75% of them occurred a single time. Less than 45% of the sample belongs to the ten largest clones.

The CDR3 runs 15 residues from the cysteine to the phenylalanine. Only CDR3 DNA remains: 45 bases, in frame from the first base. The V end gives up 2 bases and the J end 1 base, leaving 1 base in the junction not matched to a gene. Via the germline V gene, CDR1 is SNHLY and CDR2 FYNNEI. This receptor was taken from a human donor in a cohort sampled during active COVID-19. The receptor chain draws on TRBV2 and TRBJ1-4, and TRBD1 aligns with 7 junction nucleotides. What was sequenced was peripheral blood. The DNA sequence is as follows: TGTGCCAGCAGTGAAACAGGGGTAACTAATGAAAAACTGTTTTTT. Translated, it gives CASSETGVTNEKLFF.